A selection of T cell receptor beta chains follows, all from one sample in a study of monozygotic twins with inflammatory bowel disease. TCRdb re-called the 5' RACE reads; every CDR3 protein appears as one record, without DNA. The repertoire table contains roughly 160,000 distinct CDR3 sequences. The sequenced sample consisted of blood. These receptors originate from a human donor with ulcerative colitis or Crohn's disease, or a healthy co-twin of an affected twin (not recorded which). CDR3s include the opening cysteine and the closing phenylalanine or tryptophan.

cdr3_aa: CASSDRGTGNTIYF
j_call: TRBJ1-3
cdr3_length: 14
v_call: TRBV25-1

cdr3_aa: CASKEGGDEKLFF
j_call: TRBJ1-4
cdr3_length: 13
v_call: TRBV5-4

cdr3_aa: CSAPLAGGGEDTQYF
j_call: TRBJ2-3
cdr3_length: 15
v_call: TRBV20-1

cdr3_aa: CASSSAGVTEAFF
j_call: TRBJ1-1
cdr3_length: 13
v_call: TRBV7-3

cdr3_aa: CASSPDSSNYGYTF
j_call: TRBJ1-2
cdr3_length: 14
v_call: TRBV5-6

cdr3_aa: CASSAQPGQGSEAFF
j_call: TRBJ1-1
cdr3_length: 15
v_call: TRBV2

cdr3_aa: CASSYGQESMNTEAFF
j_call: TRBJ1-1
cdr3_length: 16
v_call: TRBV6-2/TRBV6-3

cdr3_aa: CASSLEALARDTQYF
j_call: TRBJ2-3
cdr3_length: 15
v_call: TRBV7-2

cdr3_aa: CASSYSAGEEEKLFF
j_call: TRBJ1-4
cdr3_length: 15
v_call: TRBV6-5

cdr3_aa: CAINSDGGTEAFF
j_call: TRBJ1-1
cdr3_length: 13
v_call: TRBV10-3